A selection of T cell receptor beta chains follows, all from one sample in a study of T cells after yellow fever vaccination. TCRdb re-called the 5' RACE reads with MiXCR, one entry per CDR3 protein. The sample includes about 230,000 distinct CDR3 sequences, 6% to 8% of them seen just once. The specimen comprised CD4+ T cells sorted from PBMCs, sampled on the day of the yellow fever booster vaccination. The origin of the receptors is a man aged 30-40 years who received the YFV17D yellow fever vaccine. CDR3s include the opening cysteine and the closing phenylalanine or tryptophan. A D gene is named only where the DNA matches it firmly. Rows may omit the clone size; those that give it use once, few, many or a size class.

>TRBV20-1|TRBJ2-6|few|-
CSAVKDLSGANVLTF
TGCAGTGCTGTAAAGGACCTCTCTGGGGCCAACGTCCTGACTTTC
>TRBV12-3/TRBV12-4|TRBJ2-3|few|TRBD2
CASSIAGPTDTQYF
TGTGCCAGCAGTATAGCGGGCCCCACAGATACGCAGTATTTT
>TRBV18|TRBJ2-5|few|-
CASSPRGESETQYF
TGTGCCAGCTCACCGAGGGGGGAATCAGAGACCCAGTACTTC
>TRBV5-1|TRBJ2-3|many|-
CASSLEGTPTDTQYF
TGCGCCAGCAGCTTGGAGGGGACCCCCACAGATACGCAGTATTTT
>TRBV20-1|TRBJ2-3|many|TRBD2
CSAPPGLASSTDTQYF
TGCAGTGCTCCGCCGGGACTAGCGTCATCCACAGATACGCAGTATTTT
>TRBV6-1|TRBJ1-2|-|TRBD1
CASSPQGSYYGYTF
TGTGCCAGCAGTCCACAGGGGTCTTACTATGGCTACACCTTC
>TRBV5-1|TRBJ2-5|few|-
CASSQDSFQETQYF
TGCGCCAGCAGCCAGGACAGTTTCCAAGAGACCCAGTACTTC
>TRBV20-1|TRBJ2-1|many|-
CSARHNSRGNEQFF
TGCAGTGCTAGACACAATTCTAGGGGCAATGAGCAGTTCTTC
>TRBV7-3|TRBJ1-3|few|-
CASSSTSGNTIYF
TGTGCCAGCAGCTCCACCTCTGGAAACACCATATATTTT
>TRBV7-9|TRBJ2-7|-|-
CASSLSPGRGEQYF
TGTGCCAGCAGCTTAAGTCCAGGGCGAGGTGAGCAGTACTTC
>TRBV4-3|TRBJ2-4|few|TRBD2
CASSQSHLAGLAGRGRAKNIQYF
TGCGCCAGCAGCCAATCCCACCTCGCCGGACTAGCGGGGAGGGGGAGGGCCAAAAACATTCAGTACTTC
>TRBV21-1|TRBJ1-2|few|-
CASSKGREPTTDYGYTF
TGTGCCAGCAGCAAAGGACGGGAACCCACAACCGACTATGGCTACACCTTC
>TRBV29-1|TRBJ2-5|many|-
CSAGFFETQYF
TGCAGCGCAGGGTTTTTCGAGACCCAGTACTTC
>TRBV29-1|TRBJ2-5|few|TRBD2
CSVGGGSGETQYF
TGCAGCGTTGGTGGCGGGAGCGGCGAGACCCAGTACTTC
>TRBV12-5|TRBJ2-5|-|TRBD2
CASGWVTSGRAGVETQYF
TGTGCTAGTGGTTGGGTTACTAGCGGGAGGGCCGGGGTGGAGACCCAGTACTTC
>TRBV5-1|TRBJ2-2|-|-
CASSVTSTSTGELFF
TGCGCCAGCAGCGTGACTAGTACGTCCACCGGGGAGCTGTTTTTT
>TRBV6-5|TRBJ2-1|-|-
CASSYLSTNNEQFF
TGTGCCAGCAGTTACTTGAGCACAAACAATGAGCAGTTCTTC
>TRBV7-8|TRBJ1-2|-|TRBD1
CASSHARDSGHTF
TGTGCCAGCAGCCACGCCCGGGACAGCGGACACACCTTC
>TRBV7-2|TRBJ2-5|few|TRBD2
CASSLGGGAGETQYF
TGTGCCAGCAGCTTAGGCGGGGGGGCTGGGGAGACCCAGTACTTC
>TRBV7-2|TRBJ2-7|-|-
CASSFILDNEQYF
TGTGCCAGCAGCTTTATACTAGATAACGAGCAGTACTTC
>TRBV24-1|TRBJ2-2|many|TRBD2
CATSDLRTSGSGGELFF
TGTGCCACCAGTGATTTGCGGACTAGCGGGAGTGGCGGGGAGCTGTTTTTT
>TRBV6-5|TRBJ2-2|many|-
CASSYRAGNTGELFF
TGTGCCAGCAGTTACCGGGCCGGGAACACCGGGGAGCTGTTTTTT
>TRBV3-1|TRBJ1-2|-|-
CASSRGSYGYTF
TGTGCCAGCAGCAGGGGCAGCTATGGCTACACCTTC
>TRBV12-3/TRBV12-4|TRBJ1-5|few|TRBD1
CASSLEDRGYNQPQHF
TGTGCCAGCAGTTTAGAGGACAGGGGCTATAATCAGCCCCAGCATTTT
>TRBV29-1|TRBJ2-3|many|-
CSVEESTDTQYF
TGCAGCGTTGAAGAGAGCACAGATACGCAGTATTTT
>TRBV12-3/TRBV12-4|TRBJ2-5|few|TRBD2
CASSLEGTSGTQYF
TGTGCCAGCAGCCTGGAAGGGACTAGCGGGACCCAGTACTTC
>TRBV2|TRBJ2-3|many|-
CASSEGDFRLGDTQYF
TGTGCCAGCAGTGAAGGGGACTTCAGGTTAGGAGATACGCAGTATTTT
>TRBV18|TRBJ1-5|many|-
CASSPEVNQPQHF
TGTGCCAGCTCACCGGAGGTTAATCAGCCCCAGCATTTT
>TRBV20-1|TRBJ2-1|-|-
CSASTGTWGQFF
TGCAGTGCTAGCACCGGGACCTGGGGGCAGTTCTTC
>TRBV29-1|TRBJ2-2|many|TRBD2
CSAGTSGANTGELFF
TGCAGCGCCGGGACTAGCGGTGCGAACACCGGGGAGCTGTTTTTT
>TRBV7-2|TRBJ2-5|many|-
CASSVWEGAKTQYF
TGTGCCAGCAGCGTTTGGGAGGGGGCAAAGACCCAGTACTTC
>TRBV7-9|TRBJ1-2|-|TRBD1
CASRRDRTNYGYTF
TGTGCCAGCAGACGGGACAGAACTAACTATGGCTACACCTTC
>TRBV11-1|TRBJ2-5|-|-
CASSPPLDGSGYQETQYF
TGTGCCAGCAGCCCTCCGCTAGACGGTTCTGGGTACCAAGAGACCCAGTACTTC
>TRBV5-4|TRBJ2-3|few|TRBD2
CASRLGTSGSTDTQYF
TGTGCCAGCAGACTGGGGACTAGCGGGAGCACAGATACGCAGTATTTT
>TRBV5-1|TRBJ2-2|few|-
CASSLWRENTGELFF
TGCGCCAGCAGCTTGTGGCGGGAGAACACCGGGGAGCTGTTTTTT
>TRBV11-2|TRBJ2-1|-|TRBD1
CASRSWGQGDEQFF
TGTGCCAGCAGATCCTGGGGACAGGGAGATGAGCAGTTCTTC
>TRBV19|TRBJ2-3|few|TRBD1
CASSVTGGRPDTQYF
TGTGCCAGTAGTGTGACAGGGGGCAGGCCAGATACGCAGTATTTT
>TRBV5-1|TRBJ2-7|-|-
CASSLSRSYEQYF
TGCGCCAGCAGCTTGTCGCGGTCCTACGAGCAGTACTTC
>TRBV5-1|TRBJ2-5|many|TRBD2
CASSPGTSVQETQYF
TGCGCCAGCAGCCCCGGGACTAGCGTCCAAGAGACCCAGTACTTC